These 14 T cell receptor beta chains were all obtained from the same sample, sequenced in a study of blood T cell repertoires in COVID-19. Measured with immunoSEQ multiplex PCR; TCRdb has only the in-frame clones, and not every one. The sample holds approximately 210,000 clones, approximately 81% seen once. The sample taken for sequencing was PBMCs or T cells enriched from blood (not recorded which). Every receptor here comes from a woman between 45 and 65 years old with acute COVID-19.

The chain uses TRBV7-2 and TRBJ1-1; a weak D match, TRBD1 (6 bases). This CDR3 has 15 residues. Germline assignment: CDR1 SGHTA and CDR2 FQGNSA. V was shortened by 2 bases and J by 6 bases, with 16 bases between the two germline ends. The CDR3 is CASSLTGPFSSEAFF. The CDR3 DNA follows: TGTGCCAGCAGCTTAACAGGGCCCTTTAGCTCTGAAGCTTTCTTT.

V and J are TRBV30 and TRBJ1-3; unclear D gene. The V gene lost 2 bases and the J gene lost 0 bases, with 11 bases spanning the gap. Germline CDR1 GTSNPN, CDR2 SVGIG (reference sequence). This CDR3 region has 15 residues. Written as DNA, the CDR3 is TGTGCCTGGAGTAGTGGACTGCACTCTGGAAACACCATATATTTT. Amino acids: CAWSSGLHSGNTIYF.

The rearrangement joins TRBV27 to TRBJ2-7; TRBD1 matches 7 bases. Germline V gene data show CDR1 as MNHEY and CDR2 as SMNVEV (reference sequence). With 3 bases clipped from V and 2 bases from J, the junction kept 1 base outside the gene matches. This CDR3 is 13 amino acids long. As DNA, the CDR3 is TGTGCCAGCAGTTTTGGGACAGCCTACGAGCAGTACTTC. It translates to CASSFGTAYEQYF.

The rearrangement uses TRBV19 and TRBJ1-1, with D hard to call. The CDR3 has 15 residues. Germline CDR1 reads LNHDA; CDR2 reads SQIVND (reference sequence). V was clipped by 1 base and J by 3 bases, with 12 bases between them. In DNA, the CDR3 is TGTGCCAGTAGTATAGGTTCCCCTATACACACTGAAGCTTTCTTT. Its protein product is CASSIGSPIHTEAFF.

The chain employs TRBV15 and TRBJ2-7; 7 positions match TRBD1. This CDR3 is 15 amino acids long. The V gene's germline CDR1 is LNHNV and CDR2 YYDKDF (reference sequence). The J segment lost 2 bases and the V segment lost 3 bases, leaving 7 bases of the junction unmatched. Here the CDR3 DNA reads TGTGCCACCAGCAGTCTCAGGGGGAGTGCCTACGAGCAGTACTTC. It encodes CATSSLRGSAYEQYF. Filled out from reference TRBV15 and TRBJ2-7, the complete variable domain reads DAMVIQNPRYQVTQFGKPVTLSCSQTLNHNVMYWYQQKSSQAPKLLFHYYDKDFNNEADTPDNFQSRRPNTSFCFLDIRSPGLGDTAMYLCATSSLRGSAYEQYFGPGTRLTVT.

The V gene is TRBV6-1, the J gene TRBJ1-2; 7 bases are shared with TRBD1. The ends lost 0 bases at V and 5 bases at J; junction bases unmatched: 9. There are 16 residues in the CDR3. Germline V gene lookup returns CDR1 MNHNS and CDR2 SASEGT. The CDR3 nucleotides read TGTGCCAGCAGTGAAGCTCTCGCCCCAGGGGGGTATGGCTACACCTTC. This translates into CASSEALAPGGYGYTF.

The chain recombines TRBV5-1 with TRBJ2-5, with TRBD2 matching over 8 bases. CDR3 length: 14 amino acids. Germline CDR1 is SGHRS and CDR2 is YFSETQ. With 1 base clipped from V and 5 bases from J, the junction kept 4 bases outside the gene matches. In nucleotides, the CDR3 is TGCGCCAGCAGCTTGACCCGCGGGGGGGAGACCCAGTACTTC. Encoded protein: CASSLTRGGETQYF.

This clone came up a few times. The chain recombines TRBV28 with TRBJ1-5; 7 bases map to TRBD1. The CDR3 is made up of 16 amino acids. Per germline, CDR1 MDHEN and CDR2 SYDVKM. The junction had 9 bases not matched to a gene; V was cut back by 5 bases and J by 2 bases. The chain's CDR3 is CASSPIEGTGNQPQHF. Written as DNA, the CDR3 is TGTGCCAGCAGTCCCATCGAGGGGACAGGCAATCAGCCCCAGCATTTT.

This clone turned up a few times. The CDR3, as DNA: TGTGCCAGCAGCCCTACTAGGACCCCCGATACGCAGTATTTT. Its translation is CASSPTRTPDTQYF. The chain is built from TRBV7-9 and TRBJ2-3; D perhaps matches TRBD2 (5 bases). The CDR3 is 14 amino acids. Trimming left V 5 bases short and J 6 bases short, with 15 bases between. CDR1 and CDR2 from the germline V gene are SEHNR and FQNEAQ (reference sequence).

The chain uses TRBV6-5 and TRBJ1-1, with 7 bases matching TRBD1. CDR1 is MNHEY, CDR2 SVGAGI, per germline. Unmatched junction bases numbered 9, after V lost 10 bases and J lost 7 bases. CDR3 size: 12 residues. DNA of the CDR3: TGTGCCATCTTCGACAGGGTCGGTGAAGCTTTCTTT. Protein product: CAIFDRVGEAFF.

V and J are TRBV3-1 (or the pseudogene TRBV3-2) and TRBJ2-7, with 8 nucleotides matching TRBD1. The CDR3 sequence is 15 residues long. Germline-derived CDR1 and CDR2 are LGHDT and YNNKEL (reference sequence). J lost 3 bases, V lost 1 base, and 5 bases had no gene match. CDR3 amino acids: CASSQGGQGYYEQYF. CDR3 bases: TGTGCCAGCAGCCAAGGAGGACAGGGTTACTACGAGCAGTACTTC.

The V gene is TRBV18, the J gene TRBJ2-5; D gene ambiguous. In germline, CDR1 is KGHSH, CDR2 LQKENI. This CDR3 comprises 11 residues. V was cut by 3 bases and J by 4 bases, with 3 bases left in between. This chain's CDR3 is CASSPRETQYF. The CDR3 region has the DNA TGTGCCAGCTCACCCAGAGAGACCCAGTACTTC.

This chain uses TRBV12-3 or TRBV12-4 with TRBJ1-2; no firm D call. The germline V and J ends were trimmed by 9 bases and 4 bases, with 15 bases remaining between them. CDR3 length: 13 amino acids. The CDR3 loop is CASTQNRGYGYTF. The DNA for the CDR3 is TGTGCCAGTACACAGAATCGGGGCTATGGCTACACCTTC.

This rearrangement joins TRBV6-5 to TRBJ1-2; D might be TRBD1 (5 bases). The CDR3 extends over 13 amino acids. Trimming took off 6 bases at V and 4 bases at J, with 12 bases between the two ends. Germline CDR1 and CDR2: MNHEY and SVGAGI. The CDR3 sequence is CASREGRAYGYTF. CDR3 nucleotide sequence: TGTGCCAGCAGGGAGGGACGGGCCTATGGCTACACCTTC.